This T cell receptor (delta chain) was retrieved from a study of gamma-delta T cells after stem cell transplantation. TCRdb processed the RT-PCR reads again with the CATT caller. The sample carries some 2,300 delta-chain clones, around 21% recorded once. Trimming removed 4 bases from V and 0 bases from J; junction bases left unmatched: 11. The CDR3 consists of 18 residues. Germline V gene lookup returns CDR1 TSWWSYY and CDR2 QGS. This TCR derives from a human donor. It is not recorded whose cells these are; they may come from a transplant donor. This sequence joins TRDV1 and TRDJ1; the match to TRDD3 covers 10 bases. The material sequenced was gamma-delta T cells. The CDR3 DNA reads as TGTGCTCTTGGGGTGGGACCGGTACTGGGGGATTACACCGATAAACTCATCTTT. Translated: CALGVGPVLGDYTDKLIF.